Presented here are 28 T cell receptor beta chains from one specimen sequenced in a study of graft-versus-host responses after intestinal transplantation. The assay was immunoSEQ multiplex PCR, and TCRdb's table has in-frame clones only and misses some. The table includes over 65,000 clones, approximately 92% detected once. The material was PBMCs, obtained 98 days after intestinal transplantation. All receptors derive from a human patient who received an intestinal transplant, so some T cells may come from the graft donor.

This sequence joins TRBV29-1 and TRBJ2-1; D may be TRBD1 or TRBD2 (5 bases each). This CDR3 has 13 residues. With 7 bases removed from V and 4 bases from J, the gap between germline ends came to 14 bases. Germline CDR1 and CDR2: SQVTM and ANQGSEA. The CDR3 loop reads CSARDPNYNEQFF. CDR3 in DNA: TGCAGCGCCCGGGACCCTAATTACAATGAGCAGTTCTTC.

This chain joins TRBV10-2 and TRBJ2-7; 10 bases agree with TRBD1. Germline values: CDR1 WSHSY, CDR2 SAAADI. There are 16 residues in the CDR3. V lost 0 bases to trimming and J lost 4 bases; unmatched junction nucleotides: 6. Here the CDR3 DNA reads TGCGCCAGCAGTGAGTCTTTAGGGACAGGGGCATACGAGCAGTACTTC. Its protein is CASSESLGTGAYEQYF.

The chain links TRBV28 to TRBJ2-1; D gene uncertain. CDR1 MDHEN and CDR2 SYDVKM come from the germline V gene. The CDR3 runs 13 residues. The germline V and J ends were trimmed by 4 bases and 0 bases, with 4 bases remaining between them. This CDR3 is CASSSSSYNEQFF. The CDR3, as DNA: TGTGCCAGCAGTTCAAGCTCCTACAATGAGCAGTTCTTC.

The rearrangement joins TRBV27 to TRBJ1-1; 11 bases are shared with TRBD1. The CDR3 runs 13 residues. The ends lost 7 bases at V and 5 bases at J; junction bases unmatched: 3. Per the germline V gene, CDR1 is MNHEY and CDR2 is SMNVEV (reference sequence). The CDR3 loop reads CASKDRGRTEAFF. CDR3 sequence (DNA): TGTGCCAGCAAGGACAGGGGGCGAACTGAAGCTTTCTTT.

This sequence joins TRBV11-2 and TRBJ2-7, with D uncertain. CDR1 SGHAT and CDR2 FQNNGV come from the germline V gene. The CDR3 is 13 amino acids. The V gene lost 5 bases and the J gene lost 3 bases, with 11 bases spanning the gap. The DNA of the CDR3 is TGTGCCAGCAGCCTACGAGGCCTCTACGAGCAGTACTTC. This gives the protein CASSLRGLYEQYF.

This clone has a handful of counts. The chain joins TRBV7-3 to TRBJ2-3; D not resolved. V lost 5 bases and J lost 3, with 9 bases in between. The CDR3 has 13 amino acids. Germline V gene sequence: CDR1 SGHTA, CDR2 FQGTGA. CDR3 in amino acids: CASSLLRTDTQYF. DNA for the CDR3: TGTGCCAGCAGCCTCCTTCGGACAGATACGCAGTATTTT. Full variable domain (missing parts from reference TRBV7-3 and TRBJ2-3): GAGVSQTPSNKVTEKGKYVELRCDPISGHTALYWYRQSLGQGPEFLIYFQGTGAADDSGLPNDRFFAVRPEGSVSTLKIQRTERGDSAVYLCASSLLRTDTQYFGPGTRLTVL.

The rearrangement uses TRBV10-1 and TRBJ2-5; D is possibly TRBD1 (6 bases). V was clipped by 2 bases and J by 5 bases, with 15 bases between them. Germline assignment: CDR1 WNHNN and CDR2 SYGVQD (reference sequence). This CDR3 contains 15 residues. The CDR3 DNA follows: TGCGCCAGCAGTGAGAACACAGGGCCCCGGGAGACCCAGTACTTC. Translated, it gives CASSENTGPRETQYF.

Here the CDR3 reads CASSSSLDRYEQFF. Here the CDR3 DNA reads TGTGCCAGCAGCTCCTCACTAGACCGGTATGAGCAGTTCTTC. This rearrangement joins TRBV7-9 to TRBJ2-1; a possible D gene is TRBD2 (5 bases). Trimming left V 4 bases short and J 8 bases short, with 15 bases between. The CDR3 loop spans 14 amino acids. CDR1 is SEHNR, CDR2 FQNEAQ, per germline (reference sequence).

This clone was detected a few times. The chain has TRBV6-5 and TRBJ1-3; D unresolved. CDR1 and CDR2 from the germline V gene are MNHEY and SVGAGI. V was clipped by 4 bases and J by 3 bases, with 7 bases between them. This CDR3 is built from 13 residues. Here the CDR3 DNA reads TGTGCCAGCAGTTCGGGCCTTGGAAACACCATATATTTT. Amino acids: CASSSGLGNTIYF.

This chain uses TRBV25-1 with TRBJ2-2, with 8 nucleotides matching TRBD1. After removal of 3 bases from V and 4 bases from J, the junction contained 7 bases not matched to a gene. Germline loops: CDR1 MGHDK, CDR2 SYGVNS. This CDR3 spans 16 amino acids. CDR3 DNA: TGTGCCAGCAGTGAGCCCGGGACAGGCTCCACCGGGGAGCTGTTTTTT. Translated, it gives CASSEPGTGSTGELFF.

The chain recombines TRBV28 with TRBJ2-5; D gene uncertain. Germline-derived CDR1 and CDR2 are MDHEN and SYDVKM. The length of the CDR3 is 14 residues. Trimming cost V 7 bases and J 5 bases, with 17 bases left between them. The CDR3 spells CASIDGSRRETQYF. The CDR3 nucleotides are TGTGCCAGCATTGATGGTAGTCGTAGGGAGACCCAGTACTTC.

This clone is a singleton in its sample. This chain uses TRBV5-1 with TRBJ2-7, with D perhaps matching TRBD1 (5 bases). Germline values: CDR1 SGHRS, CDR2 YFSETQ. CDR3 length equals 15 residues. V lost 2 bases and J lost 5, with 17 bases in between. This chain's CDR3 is CASSLEQGMSNEQYF. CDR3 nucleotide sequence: TGCGCCAGCAGCTTAGAGCAGGGAATGTCTAACGAGCAGTACTTC.

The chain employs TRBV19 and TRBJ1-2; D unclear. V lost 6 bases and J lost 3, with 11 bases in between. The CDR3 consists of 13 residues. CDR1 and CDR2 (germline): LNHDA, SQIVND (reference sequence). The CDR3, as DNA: TGTGCCAGTAGCCCACAGACGGACTATGGCTACACCTTC. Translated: CASSPQTDYGYTF.

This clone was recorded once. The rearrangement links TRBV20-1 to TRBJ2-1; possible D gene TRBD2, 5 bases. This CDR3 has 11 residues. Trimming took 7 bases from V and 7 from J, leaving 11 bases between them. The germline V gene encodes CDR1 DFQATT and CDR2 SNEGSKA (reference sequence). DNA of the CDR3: TGCAGTGTTGTCGTAGCGAATGAGCAGTTCTTC. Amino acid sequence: CSVVVANEQFF.

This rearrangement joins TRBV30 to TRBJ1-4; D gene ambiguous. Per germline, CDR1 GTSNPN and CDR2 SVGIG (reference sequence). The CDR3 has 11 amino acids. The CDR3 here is CALSLGQKLFF. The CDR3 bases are TGTGCACTGTCGCTCGGGCAAAAACTGTTTTTT.

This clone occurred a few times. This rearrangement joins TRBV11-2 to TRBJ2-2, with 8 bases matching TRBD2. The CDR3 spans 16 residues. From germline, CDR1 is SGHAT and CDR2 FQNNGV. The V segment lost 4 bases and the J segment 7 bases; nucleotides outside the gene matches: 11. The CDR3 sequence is CASSSRLALAGGELFF. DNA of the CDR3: TGTGCCAGCAGCTCTCGACTAGCGCTGGCGGGCGGGGAGCTGTTTTTT.

CDR3 DNA: TGTGCCAGCAGCTTCGGTCCTGGGAGGGAGCAGTTCTTC. Translating gives CASSFGPGREQFF. This sequence joins TRBV11-2 and TRBJ2-1, with D possibly TRBD2 on 6 matching bases. Germline V gene lookup returns CDR1 SGHAT and CDR2 FQNNGV. Trimming shortened V by 3 bases and J by 10 bases, and 13 bases separated the two germline ends. The CDR3 contains 13 residues.

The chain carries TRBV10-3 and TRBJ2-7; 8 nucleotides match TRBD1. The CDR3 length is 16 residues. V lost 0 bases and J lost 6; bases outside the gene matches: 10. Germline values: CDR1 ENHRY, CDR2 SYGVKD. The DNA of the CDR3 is TGTGCCATCAGTGAGTCACAGTGGCAGGGGGCCTTCGAGCAGTACTTC. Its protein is CAISESQWQGAFEQYF.

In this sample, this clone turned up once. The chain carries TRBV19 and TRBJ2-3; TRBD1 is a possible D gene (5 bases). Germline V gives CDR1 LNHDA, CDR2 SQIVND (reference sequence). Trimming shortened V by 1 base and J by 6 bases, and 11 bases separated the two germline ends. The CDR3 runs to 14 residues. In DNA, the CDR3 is TGTGCCAGTAGTATAGGGGGCCTTTTGGATACGCAGTATTTT. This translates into CASSIGGLLDTQYF.

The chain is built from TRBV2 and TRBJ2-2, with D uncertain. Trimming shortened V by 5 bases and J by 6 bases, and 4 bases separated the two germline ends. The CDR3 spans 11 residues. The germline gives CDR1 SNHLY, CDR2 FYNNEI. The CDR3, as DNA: TGTGCCAGCAGTAAACCCGGGGAGCTGTTTTTT. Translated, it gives CASSKPGELFF.

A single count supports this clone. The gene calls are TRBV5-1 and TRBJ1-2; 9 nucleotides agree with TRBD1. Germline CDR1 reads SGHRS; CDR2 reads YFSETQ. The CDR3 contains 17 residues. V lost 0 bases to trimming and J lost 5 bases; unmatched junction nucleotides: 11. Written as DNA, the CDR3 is TGCGCCAGCAGCTTGGGGGGACAGGGACCCCCCCCTTATGGCTACACCTTC. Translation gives CASSLGGQGPPPYGYTF.

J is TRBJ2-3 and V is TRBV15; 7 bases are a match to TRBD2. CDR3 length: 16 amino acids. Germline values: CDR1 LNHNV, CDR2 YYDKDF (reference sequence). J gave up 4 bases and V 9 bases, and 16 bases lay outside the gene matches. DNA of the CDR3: TGTGCCACTCGCCCCGGAGGGGCGGGAGTTGCAGATACGCAGTATTTT. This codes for CATRPGGAGVADTQYF.

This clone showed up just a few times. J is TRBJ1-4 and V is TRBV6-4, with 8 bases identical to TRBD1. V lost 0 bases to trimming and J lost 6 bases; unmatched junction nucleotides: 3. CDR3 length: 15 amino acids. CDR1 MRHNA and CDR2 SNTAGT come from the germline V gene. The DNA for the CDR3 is TGTGCCAGCAGTGACTCGACAGGGGAGGATGAAAAACTGTTTTTT. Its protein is CASSDSTGEDEKLFF.

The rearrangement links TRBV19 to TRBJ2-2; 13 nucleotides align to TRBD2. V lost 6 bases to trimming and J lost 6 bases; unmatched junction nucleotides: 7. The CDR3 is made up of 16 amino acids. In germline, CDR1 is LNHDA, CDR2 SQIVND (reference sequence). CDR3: CASSTGTSGAPGELFF. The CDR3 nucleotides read TGTGCCAGTAGCACCGGGACTAGCGGGGCCCCCGGGGAGCTGTTTTTT.

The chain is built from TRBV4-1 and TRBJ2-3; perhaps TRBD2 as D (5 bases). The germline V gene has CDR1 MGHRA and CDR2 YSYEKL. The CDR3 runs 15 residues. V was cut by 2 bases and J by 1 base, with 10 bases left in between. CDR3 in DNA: TGCGCCAGCAGCCAATTGGGAGTTGGCACAGATACGCAGTATTTT. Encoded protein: CASSQLGVGTDTQYF.

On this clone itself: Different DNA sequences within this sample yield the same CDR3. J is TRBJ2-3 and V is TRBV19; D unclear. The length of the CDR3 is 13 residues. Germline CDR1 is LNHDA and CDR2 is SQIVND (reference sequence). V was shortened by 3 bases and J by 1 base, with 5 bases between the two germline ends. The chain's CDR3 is CASSIARTDTQYF. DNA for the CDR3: TGTGCCAGTAGTATTGCTCGCACAGATACGCAGTATTTT.

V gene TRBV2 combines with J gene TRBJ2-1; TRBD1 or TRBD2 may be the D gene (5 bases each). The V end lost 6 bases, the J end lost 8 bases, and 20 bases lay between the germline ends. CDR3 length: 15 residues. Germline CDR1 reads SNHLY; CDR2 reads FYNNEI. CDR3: CASSTRLLRDDEQFF. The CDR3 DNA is TGTGCCAGCAGCACCAGACTTCTGAGGGACGATGAGCAGTTCTTC. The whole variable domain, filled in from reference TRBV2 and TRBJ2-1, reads EPEVTQTPSHQVTQMGQEVILRCVPISNHLYFYWYRQILGQKVEFLVSFYNNEISEKSEIFDDQFSVERPDGSNFTLKIRSTKLEDSAMYFCASSTRLLRDDEQFFGPGTRLTVL.

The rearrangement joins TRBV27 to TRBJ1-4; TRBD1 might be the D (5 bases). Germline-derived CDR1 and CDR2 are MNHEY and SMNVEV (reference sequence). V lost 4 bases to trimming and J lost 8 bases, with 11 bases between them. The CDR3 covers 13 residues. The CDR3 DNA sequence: TGTGCCAGCAGTTCTGGAGGGGAGGAAAAACTGTTTTTT. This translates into CASSSGGEEKLFF.